This T cell receptor beta chain was identified during a study of shared clonotypes between healthy human individuals. Study-wide results and limits: It was the few donors that limited the genetic and exposure-history diversity represented.

Among the unsorted PBMC samples, replicate PCRs used 300 ng DNA, 25,000 to 35,000 T cell genomes. Unsorted PBMCs provided DNA that was sequenced on ten immunoSEQ deep assay plates. The assay was immunoSEQ multiplex PCR, and TCRdb's table has in-frame clones only and misses some. This table holds 550,000 to 600,000 clones, 70% to 80% found once. There were no recent acute infections or vaccinations among the donors, who were healthy HIV-negative adults. With 8 bases clipped from V and 1 base from J, the junction kept 7 bases outside the gene matches. Per germline, CDR1 MDHEN and CDR2 SYDVKM. CDR3 length equals 15 residues. On this clone itself: The antigen remains undetermined.

The sequencing input was PBMCs. The sequence derives from a woman aged 40 to 49 in good health. Some clones in this sample may be carry-over from other donors' samples. This rearrangement joins TRBV28 to TRBJ2-3; the match to TRBD1 covers 9 bases. CDR3 sequence reads: CASGPRDRGTDTQYF. CDR3 bases: TGTGCCAGCGGACCCCGGGACAGGGGCACAGATACGCAGTATTTT.